The 17 T cell receptor beta chains below come from one sample, sequenced in a study of cytomegalovirus exposure and HLA in healthy donors. Amplification used 60 Vbeta primers and 13 Jbeta primers. Clones were sequenced by immunoSEQ multiplex PCR, and TCRdb holds only the in-frame ones, with some missing. The sample has roughly 100,000 clones; around 65% are singletons. The sequenced sample consisted of PBMCs. Every receptor here comes from a woman in her forties or fifties in good health and CMV-seronegative.

CDR3 sequence: CASSEIVGQGHEQYF. The CDR3 DNA reads TGTGCCAGCAGTGAAATTGTGGGACAGGGCCACGAGCAGTACTTC. The chain recombines TRBV6-1 with TRBJ2-7; 9 nucleotides line up with TRBD1. V was pared by 2 bases and J by 5 bases, with 7 bases of the junction left unmatched. There are 15 residues in the CDR3. Per germline, CDR1 MNHNS and CDR2 SASEGT.

The chain has TRBV7-6 and TRBJ2-7; TRBD2 matches at 9 bases. Germline lookup yields CDR1 SGHVS and CDR2 FNYEAQ. With 1 base clipped from V and 4 bases from J, the junction kept 5 bases outside the gene matches. CDR3 size: 15 residues. The CDR3 DNA reads as TGTGCCAGCAGCTTAGGGTTAGCGGGAGCGTACGAGCAGTACTTC. It translates to CASSLGLAGAYEQYF.

The chain combines TRBV7-9 with TRBJ2-7, with TRBD2 matching 8 bases. Germline assignment: CDR1 SEHNR and CDR2 FQNEAQ (reference sequence). This CDR3 has 16 residues. Trimming cost V 4 bases and J 2 bases; bases outside gene matches: 10. CDR3 loop: CASSSPGTSGTYEQYF. In DNA form, the CDR3 reads TGTGCCAGCAGCTCTCCCGGAACTAGCGGAACCTACGAGCAGTACTTC.

This sequence joins TRBV18 and TRBJ2-1; weak D call: TRBD1 (7 bases). The CDR3 runs 15 residues. From germline, CDR1 is KGHSH and CDR2 LQKENI. Trimming took off 3 bases at V and 4 bases at J, with 13 bases between the two ends. CDR3 in DNA: TGTGCCAGCTCACCGGGCAGGGGGGAGTACAATGAGCAGTTCTTC. Its translation is CASSPGRGEYNEQFF.

The chain employs TRBV29-1 and TRBJ2-3; possibly TRBD1 for D (6 bases). Trimming took 6 bases from V and 5 from J, leaving 15 bases between them. Germline V gene sequence: CDR1 SQVTM, CDR2 ANQGSEA. The CDR3 has 13 amino acids. The CDR3 sequence is CSVCLWGQDTQYF. The DNA of the CDR3 is TGCAGCGTCTGCCTTTGGGGACAAGATACGCAGTATTTT.

The chain couples TRBV5-1 to TRBJ1-1; no firm D call. Germline CDR1 and CDR2: SGHRS and YFSETQ. V was cut by 0 bases and J by 3 bases, with 9 bases left in between. CDR3 length equals 14 residues. Here the CDR3 DNA reads TGCGCCAGCAGCTTGGAACTGCGTGACACTGAAGCTTTCTTT. Protein product: CASSLELRDTEAFF.

The gene calls are TRBV5-1 and TRBJ2-7; D possibly corresponds to TRBD2 (7 bases). Germline V CDR1 and CDR2: SGHRS, YFSETQ. The CDR3 is 15 residues long. Trimming removed 0 bases at V and 4 bases at J, with 14 bases between. CDR3 in DNA: TGCGCCAGCAGCTTGGCCGCGGGGGCTGGTTACGAGCAGTACTTC. Translating gives CASSLAAGAGYEQYF.

The chain joins TRBV19 to TRBJ1-1; perhaps TRBD1 as D (6 bases). The germline gives CDR1 LNHDA, CDR2 SQIVND (reference sequence). CDR3 length equals 15 residues. Deletions cut 8 bases from V and 0 bases from J, with 16 bases between. This CDR3 reads CASVLRGDMNTEAFF. CDR3 nucleotide sequence: TGTGCCAGTGTACTGAGAGGGGACATGAACACTGAAGCTTTCTTT.

This sequence joins TRBV10-3 and TRBJ1-1, with D possibly TRBD1 on 5 matching bases. The V gene's germline CDR1 is ENHRY and CDR2 SYGVKD. The CDR3 covers 12 residues. The V gene lost 7 bases and the J gene lost 5 bases, with 11 bases spanning the gap. CDR3 loop: CAITPGGTEAFF. The CDR3 DNA reads as TGTGCCATCACTCCGGGGGGGACTGAAGCTTTCTTT.

V is TRBV5-1 and J is TRBJ2-1; 9 positions agree with TRBD2. The CDR3 spans 16 residues. V was clipped by 3 bases and J by 1 base; unmatched bases: 5. Germline CDR1 and CDR2: SGHRS and YFSETQ. CDR3 residues: CASSSEAGGSYNEQFF. The DNA for the CDR3 is TGCGCCAGCAGCTCTGAAGCGGGAGGATCCTACAATGAGCAGTTCTTC.

Here the CDR3 reads CASSLDRDQPQHF. In DNA form, the CDR3 reads TGTGCCAGCAGTTTGGACAGGGATCAGCCCCAGCATTTT. J is TRBJ1-5 and V is TRBV2, with 8 bases lining up with TRBD1. This CDR3 has 13 amino acids. Losses at the gene ends were 5 bases for V and 5 bases for J; bases not matched to a gene: 2. The germline V gene encodes CDR1 SNHLY and CDR2 FYNNEI. The full variable domain, with the rest looked up from reference TRBV2 and TRBJ1-5, is EPEVTQTPSHQVTQMGQEVILRCVPISNHLYFYWYRQILGQKVEFLVSFYNNEISEKSEIFDDQFSVERPDGSNFTLKIRSTKLEDSAMYFCASSLDRDQPQHFGDGTRLSIL.

As for this clone: Since the CDR3 does not end with the conserved phenylalanine or tryptophan, this likely comes from a read error. The DNA is left out, because the CDR3 cannot be placed on it with certainty; the CDR3 is given as TCRdb lists it. The J gene is TRBJ2-4, the V gene TRBV7-6; the table's TRBD2 call for D was not verified on the DNA. The CDR3 contains 9 residues when both ends are counted. The germline gives CDR1 SGHVS, CDR2 FNYEAQ. CDR3 amino acids: CASSLVGVA.

V is TRBV5-8 and J is TRBJ1-1; 9 bases fit TRBD1. This CDR3 is 15 amino acids long. J was trimmed by 4 bases and V by 4 bases; bases with no gene match: 8. The germline V gene encodes CDR1 SGHTS and CDR2 YDEGEE. The CDR3 loop is CASSKGQGWFTEAFF. For the CDR3, the DNA is TGTGCCAGCAGCAAGGGACAGGGTTGGTTCACTGAAGCTTTCTTT.

This clone was seen only a few times. The gene calls are TRBV7-2 and TRBJ2-3; 11 bases align to TRBD2. CDR3 length: 15 amino acids. Germline V gene lookup returns CDR1 SGHTA and CDR2 FQGNSA. Losses at the gene ends were 5 bases for V and 5 bases for J; bases not matched to a gene: 6. The CDR3 DNA is TGTGCCAGCAGCCAACCGACTAGCGGGATAGATACGCAGTATTTT. Its translation is CASSQPTSGIDTQYF.

The V and J genes are TRBV19 and TRBJ1-5; 7 bases are shared with TRBD1. The germline V gene has CDR1 LNHDA and CDR2 SQIVND (reference sequence). The CDR3 has 16 amino acids. With 5 bases clipped from V and 4 bases from J, the junction kept 11 bases outside the gene matches. CDR3 loop: CASSPRQGNSNQPQHF. CDR3 nucleotide sequence: TGTGCCAGTAGTCCGCGACAGGGAAATTCGAATCAGCCCCAGCATTTT. Combining the CDR3 with reference TRBV19 and TRBJ1-5 gives the whole variable domain DGGITQSPKYLFRKEGQNVTLSCEQNLNHDAMYWYRQDPGQGLRLIYYSQIVNDFQKGDIAEGYSVSREKKESFPLTVTSAQKNPTAFYLCASSPRQGNSNQPQHFGDGTRLSIL.

The chain combines TRBV19 with TRBJ2-7; 9 nucleotides match TRBD1. Germline loops: CDR1 LNHDA, CDR2 SQIVND (reference sequence). The CDR3 is 14 residues long. The V gene end was trimmed by 0 bases and the J gene end by 3 bases; junction bases not matched to a gene: 0. The CDR3, as DNA: TGTGCCAGTAGTATAGAGACAGGGGGCTACGAGCAGTACTTC. Translation gives CASSIETGGYEQYF.

The chain has TRBV14 and TRBJ1-3; D remains ambiguous. CDR1 and CDR2 (germline): SGHDN, FVKESK. Deletions cut 0 bases from V and 0 bases from J, with 6 bases between. This CDR3 is 15 amino acids long. The CDR3 sequence is CASSQDRFSGNTIYF. The CDR3 DNA reads TGTGCCAGCAGCCAAGATCGGTTCTCTGGAAACACCATATATTTT.